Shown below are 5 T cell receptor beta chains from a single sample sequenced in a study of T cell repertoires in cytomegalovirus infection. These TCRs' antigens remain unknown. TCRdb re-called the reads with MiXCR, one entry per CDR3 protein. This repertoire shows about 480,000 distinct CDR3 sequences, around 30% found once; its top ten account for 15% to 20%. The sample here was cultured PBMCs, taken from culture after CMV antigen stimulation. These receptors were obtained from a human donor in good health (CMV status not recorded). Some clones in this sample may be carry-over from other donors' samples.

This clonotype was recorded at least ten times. The CDR3 DNA sequence: TGTGCCAGCAGCCCGGGGACAGGGCCTGCCACGAACACCGGGGAGCTGTTTTTT. Amino acids: CASSPGTGPATNTGELFF. The chain is built from TRBV7-8 and TRBJ2-2; 9 bases are shared with TRBD1. Germline CDR1 SGHVS, CDR2 FQNEAQ. Germline trimming cut 5 bases from V and 0 bases from J; bases unmatched to any gene: 10. The length of the CDR3 is 18 residues.

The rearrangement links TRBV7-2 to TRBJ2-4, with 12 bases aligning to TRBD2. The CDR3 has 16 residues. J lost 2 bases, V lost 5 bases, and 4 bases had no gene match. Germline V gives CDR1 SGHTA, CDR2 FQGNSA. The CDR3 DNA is TGTGCCAGCAGCCTCACTAGCGGGAGGCCCAAAAACATTCAGTACTTC. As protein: CASSLTSGRPKNIQYF.

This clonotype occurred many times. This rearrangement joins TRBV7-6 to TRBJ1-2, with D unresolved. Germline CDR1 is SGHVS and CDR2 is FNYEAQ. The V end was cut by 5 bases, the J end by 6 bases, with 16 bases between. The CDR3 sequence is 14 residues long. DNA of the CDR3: TGTGCCAGCAGCCCCGACCGATCCTTGGATGGCTACACCTTC. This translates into CASSPDRSLDGYTF.

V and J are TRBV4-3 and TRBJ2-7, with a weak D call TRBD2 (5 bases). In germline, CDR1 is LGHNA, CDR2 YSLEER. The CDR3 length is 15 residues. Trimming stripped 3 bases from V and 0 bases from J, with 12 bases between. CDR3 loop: CASSHTSDFSYEQYF. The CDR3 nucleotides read TGCGCCAGCAGCCATACTTCGGACTTCTCCTACGAGCAGTACTTC.

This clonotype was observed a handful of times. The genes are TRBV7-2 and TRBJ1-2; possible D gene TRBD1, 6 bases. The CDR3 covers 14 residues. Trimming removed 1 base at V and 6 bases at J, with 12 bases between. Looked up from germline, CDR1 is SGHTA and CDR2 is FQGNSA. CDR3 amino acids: CASSLDPGAHGYTF. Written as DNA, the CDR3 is TGTGCCAGCAGCTTAGATCCAGGGGCCCATGGCTACACCTTC.